Listed below are T cell receptor beta chains from one sample, sequenced in a study of blood T cell repertoires in COVID-19. Clones were read by immunoSEQ multiplex PCR, and TCRdb kept only the in-frame ones, dropping some. The sample has 170,000 or so clones, more than 75% seen once. The specimen was peripheral blood. These TCRs come from a man between 60 and 75 years old with COVID-19, enrolled during active disease. CDR3s leave out the opening cysteine and the closing phenylalanine or tryptophan. Fields, in order: CDR3 protein, J gene, V gene.

CDR3aa: ASSRGSVTEAF; j_gene: TRBJ1-1; v_gene: TRBV6-5
CDR3aa: ASSSRDRLNEKLF; j_gene: TRBJ1-4; v_gene: TRBV19
CDR3aa: ASSLALGQRYEQY; j_gene: TRBJ2-7; v_gene: TRBV27
CDR3aa: ASSLWGQAKNTIY; j_gene: TRBJ1-3; v_gene: TRBV28
CDR3aa: AWSNLLTGNYT; j_gene: TRBJ1-2; v_gene: TRBV30
CDR3aa: ASSLVLAGVDEQF; j_gene: TRBJ2-1; v_gene: TRBV5-1
CDR3aa: ASSRSGYQETQY; j_gene: TRBJ2-5; v_gene: TRBV7-3
CDR3aa: ASSLAVQGTSEAF; j_gene: TRBJ1-1; v_gene: TRBV5-1
CDR3aa: ASSLWEGAGGYT; j_gene: TRBJ1-2; v_gene: TRBV28
CDR3aa: ASSPLGTANTGELF; j_gene: TRBJ2-2; v_gene: TRBV7-9
CDR3aa: ASGRDRDFGNTIY; j_gene: TRBJ1-3; v_gene: TRBV5-6
CDR3aa: ASRDPDRGNYGYT; j_gene: TRBJ1-2; v_gene: TRBV6-5
CDR3aa: ALGLAGAKY; j_gene: TRBJ2-7; v_gene: TRBV30
CDR3aa: ASTWRPLSGYT; j_gene: TRBJ1-2; v_gene: TRBV28
CDR3aa: ASSLAIGATGNTIY; j_gene: TRBJ1-3; v_gene: TRBV7-9
CDR3aa: ASSHLGLNYGYT; j_gene: TRBJ1-2; v_gene: TRBV3-1/TRBV3-2
CDR3aa: ASSNSGRWRVDEQF; j_gene: TRBJ2-1; v_gene: TRBV19
CDR3aa: ASSPISGSETQY; j_gene: TRBJ2-5; v_gene: TRBV18
CDR3aa: AISEPGRNSMNTEAF; j_gene: TRBJ1-1; v_gene: TRBV10-3
CDR3aa: SVETGQLLT; j_gene: TRBJ1-2; v_gene: TRBV29-1
CDR3aa: ASSPALDRDKGTF; j_gene: TRBJ1-1; v_gene: TRBV13
CDR3aa: ASSPPDRGNTEAF; j_gene: TRBJ1-1; v_gene: TRBV7-9
CDR3aa: ASSAWDRVGNYGYT; j_gene: TRBJ1-2; v_gene: TRBV11-2
CDR3aa: ASSRTGAEQY; j_gene: TRBJ2-7; v_gene: TRBV7-2
CDR3aa: ASSPLVGQPSSYEQY; j_gene: TRBJ2-7; v_gene: TRBV3-1/TRBV3-2
CDR3aa: ASSIPGTGESPLH; j_gene: TRBJ1-6; v_gene: TRBV19
CDR3aa: ASSNLGGCSEAF; j_gene: TRBJ1-1; v_gene: TRBV21-1
CDR3aa: ATSTGLTSETETQY; j_gene: TRBJ2-5; v_gene: TRBV15
CDR3aa: ASRDTYTEAF; j_gene: TRBJ1-1; v_gene: TRBV19
CDR3aa: ATSDHMTSGTDTQY; j_gene: TRBJ2-3; v_gene: TRBV24-1
CDR3aa: ASSYPGGAGTTEAF; j_gene: TRBJ1-1; v_gene: TRBV6-6
CDR3aa: ASSQQGVYGYT; j_gene: TRBJ1-2; v_gene: TRBV12-3/TRBV12-4
CDR3aa: ATSDSHYNEQF; j_gene: TRBJ2-1; v_gene: TRBV24-1
CDR3aa: ASSRQGGTGNQPQH; j_gene: TRBJ1-5; v_gene: TRBV7-2
CDR3aa: ASSLNTGGTEAF; j_gene: TRBJ1-1; v_gene: TRBV7-3
CDR3aa: ASRPRTGPHEQY; j_gene: TRBJ2-7; v_gene: TRBV28
CDR3aa: ASRGTGGRVTEAF; j_gene: TRBJ1-1; v_gene: TRBV6-5
CDR3aa: AISSGTGPYEQY; j_gene: TRBJ2-7; v_gene: TRBV10-3
CDR3aa: ASSQDRDTEAF; j_gene: TRBJ1-1; v_gene: TRBV7-2
CDR3aa: ASSRQDLNEKLF; j_gene: TRBJ1-4; v_gene: TRBV28
CDR3aa: ASSVATVTNYGYT; j_gene: TRBJ1-2; v_gene: TRBV9
CDR3aa: ASSVVSSGSGEQF; j_gene: TRBJ2-1; v_gene: TRBV9
CDR3aa: AISLQGYYGYT; j_gene: TRBJ1-2; v_gene: TRBV10-3
CDR3aa: ASSTGSTSRYEQY; j_gene: TRBJ2-7; v_gene: TRBV28
CDR3aa: ASSPQGAEAF; j_gene: TRBJ1-1; v_gene: TRBV18
CDR3aa: ASSYSRGAGSEAF; j_gene: TRBJ1-1; v_gene: TRBV6-5
CDR3aa: ASSMGRGYGYT; j_gene: TRBJ1-2; v_gene: TRBV19
CDR3aa: ASSGIRDRVWNTEAF; j_gene: TRBJ1-1; v_gene: TRBV5-6